The rows below give T cell receptor beta chains drawn from one sample of a study of blood T cell repertoires in COVID-19. Data came from immunoSEQ multiplex PCR; TCRdb stores just in-frame clones and leaves some out. The sample carries over 25,000 clones, 80% to 90% recorded once. The sequenced sample was peripheral blood. The receptors originated from a woman between 50 and 59 years old with active COVID-19. CDR3s include the opening cysteine and the closing phenylalanine or tryptophan. Each record gives: clone size, D gene, V gene, J gene, CDR3 protein, CDR3 DNA. D genes are given only for firm matches. Size tells how often a clone was seen (once, few, many) or the class of an expanded clone, and some rows leave it out.

>once|TRBD1|TRBV12-3/TRBV12-4|TRBJ1-2
CASSSTGNYGYTF
TGTGCCAGCAGTTCGACAGGGAACTATGGCTACACCTTC
>NA|NA|TRBV15|TRBJ2-5
CATSVKETQYF
TGTGCCACCAGCGTTAAAGAGACCCAGTACTTC
>NA|TRBD2|TRBV5-4|TRBJ2-3
CASSFGGGGTNTQYF
TGTGCCAGCAGCTTCGGCGGGGGGGGCACGAATACGCAGTATTTT
>NA|TRBD1|TRBV5-1|TRBJ2-7
CASTGSSSYEQYF
TGCGCTTCGACAGGGTCGAGCTCCTACGAGCAGTACTTC
>NA|NA|TRBV6-6|TRBJ1-2
CASSLPNRVGYGYTF
TGTGCCAGCAGTCTACCGAACAGGGTCGGCTATGGCTACACCTTC
>NA|TRBD2|TRBV5-1|TRBJ2-1
CASSPGTSGISYNEQFF
TGCGCCAGCAGCCCGGGGACTAGCGGGATCTCCTACAATGAGCAGTTCTTC
>NA|NA|TRBV7-5|TRBJ2-3
CVRSCLNWTSGRRTDTQYF
TGTGTCAGAAGCTGCCTGAATTGGACTAGCGGGAGGAGAACAGATACGCAGTATTTT
>NA|TRBD1|TRBV9|TRBJ2-3
CASSGWDRARTQYF
TGTGCCAGCAGCGGGTGGGACAGGGCACGTACGCAGTATTTT
>NA|TRBD1|TRBV5-4|TRBJ1-2
CASSPTRQGANYGYTF
TGTGCCAGCAGCCCCACTCGACAGGGGGCTAACTATGGCTACACCTTC
>once|NA|TRBV4-1|TRBJ2-5
CASSQVSALGETQYF
TGCGCCAGCAGCCAAGTAAGCGCCTTAGGAGAGACCCAGTACTTC
>NA|NA|TRBV28|TRBJ2-2
CASSSPGFGVTRDTGELFF
TGTGCCAGCAGTTCCCCGGGGTTTGGTGTAACGAGAGACACCGGGGAGCTGTTTTTT
>NA|TRBD1|TRBV9|TRBJ1-1
CASSPGQIPNTEAFF
TGTGCCAGCAGCCCGGGACAGATCCCGAACACTGAAGCTTTCTTT
>NA|NA|TRBV5-4|TRBJ2-7
CASSEPGFREQYF
TGTGCCAGCAGTGAACCAGGGTTTCGCGAGCAGTACTTC
>NA|NA|TRBV3-1/TRBV3-2|TRBJ1-6
CASSQAGTGTDSPLHF
TGTGCCAGCAGCCAAGCTGGAACAGGGACGGATTCACCCCTCCACTTT
>NA|TRBD1|TRBV27|TRBJ1-1
CASSSFPGQEAFF
TGTGCCAGCAGTTCCTTCCCGGGACAGGAAGCTTTCTTT
>NA|TRBD2|TRBV27|TRBJ2-3
CASSSRLAGGTDTQYF
TGTGCCAGCAGTTCCAGACTAGCGGGTGGCACAGATACGCAGTATTTT
>few|TRBD1|TRBV7-3|TRBJ1-3
CASSPSGGPGNTIYF
TGTGCCAGCAGCCCCTCAGGGGGCCCTGGAAACACCATATATTTT
>NA|TRBD1|TRBV19|TRBJ1-2
CASSIPGTGDGGYTF
TGTGCCAGTAGTATCCCCGGGACAGGGGATGGAGGCTACACCTTC
>NA|NA|TRBV3-1/TRBV3-2|TRBJ2-1
CASSRNGDPYNEQFF
TGTGCCAGCAGTCGGAACGGGGATCCTTACAATGAGCAGTTCTTC
>few|NA|TRBV5-4|TRBJ2-7
CASSPGLHYEQYF
TGTGCCAGCAGCCCGGGACTGCACTACGAGCAGTACTTC
>NA|NA|TRBV6-6|TRBJ1-1
CASSQGTEAFF
TGTGCCAGCAGCCAGGGTACTGAAGCTTTCTTT
>NA|NA|TRBV7-2|TRBJ1-2
CASSSQAANYGYTF
TGTGCCAGCAGCTCTCAAGCGGCTAACTATGGCTACACCTTC
>NA|NA|TRBV11-3|TRBJ2-2
CASSSFGGTGELFF
TGTGCCAGCAGCTCTTTCGGGGGCACCGGGGAGCTGTTTTTT
>NA|TRBD2|TRBV10-3|TRBJ2-7
CAISAGRTSVDEQYF
TGTGCCATCAGTGCCGGCCGGACTAGCGTGGACGAGCAGTACTTC
>NA|NA|TRBV3-1/TRBV3-2|TRBJ1-1
CASSQDRGTEAFF
TGTGCCAGCAGCCAAGACAGGGGAACTGAAGCTTTCTTT
>once|NA|TRBV2|TRBJ1-3
CASSEISQGSGNTIYF
TGTGCCAGCAGTGAAATTTCGCAGGGGTCTGGAAACACCATATATTTT
>NA|TRBD2|TRBV2|TRBJ2-2
CASRFGTGGTGELFF
TGTGCCAGCAGATTCGGGACGGGAGGTACCGGGGAGCTGTTTTTT
>NA|NA|TRBV19|TRBJ2-3
CASSDSGVTDTQYF
TGTGCCAGTAGTGATAGCGGCGTCACAGATACGCAGTATTTT
>NA|NA|TRBV4-1|TRBJ2-6
CASSSEGANVLTF
TGCGCCAGCAGCTCCGAGGGGGCCAACGTCCTGACTTTC
>NA|TRBD1|TRBV12-3/TRBV12-4|TRBJ2-5
CASKRQGQETQYF
TGTGCCAGCAAGAGACAGGGACAAGAGACCCAGTACTTC
>NA|TRBD1|TRBV10-1|TRBJ2-7
CASSVPKTRDRVVYEQYF
TGCGCCAGCAGTGTCCCCAAGACAAGGGACAGGGTAGTTTACGAGCAGTACTTC
>once|TRBD1|TRBV5-1|TRBJ2-2
CASSQGQGAVGELFF
TGCGCCAGCAGCCAGGGACAGGGGGCGGTCGGGGAGCTGTTTTTT